This is a list of T cell receptor beta chains from one sample in a study of control samples from healthy donors and cancer patients. Only in-frame clones appear in the TCRdb table, and some are missing; sequencing was by immunoSEQ multiplex PCR. The sample includes approximately 80,000 clones, 70% to 90% seen only once; the top ten take 5% to 7%. Sequencing was performed on blood. These TCRs come from a woman between 45 and 65 years old in good health. Each CDR3 is given with its conserved first and last residue. Fields, in order: V gene, J gene, D gene, clone size, CDR3 protein, CDR3 DNA. The D gene is left open where the match is weak. Clone size is stated in some rows and not others, as once, few, many or a class when expanded.

>TRBV5-1|TRBJ2-3|-|-
CASSSRRPTDTQYF
TGCGCCAGCAGCTCACGGAGGCCCACAGATACGCAGTATTTT
>TRBV27|TRBJ2-7|TRBD1|few
CASSPGQGYHYEQYF
TGTGCCAGCAGCCCGGGACAGGGATATCACTACGAGCAGTACTTC
>TRBV6-5|TRBJ1-1|-|-
CASKMDQTTDKAFF
TGTGCCAGCAAAATGGACCAGACCACTGATAAAGCTTTCTTT
>TRBV29-1|TRBJ2-7|-|few
CSVRRTFSEQYF
TGCAGCGTAAGACGGACTTTCAGCGAGCAGTACTTC
>TRBV4-1|TRBJ1-1|-|-
CASSQEKGLAGAGTEAFF
TGCGCCAGCAGCCAAGAAAAGGGCTTGGCAGGGGCGGGTACTGAAGCTTTCTTT
>TRBV7-9|TRBJ1-1|-|once
CASSLVMNTEAFF
TGTGCCAGCAGCTTAGTTATGAACACTGAAGCTTTCTTT
>TRBV10-2|TRBJ2-3|-|-
CASSSSSTDTQYF
TGCGCCAGCAGTTCCTCTAGCACAGATACGCAGTATTTT
>TRBV5-4|TRBJ1-1|TRBD1|-
CASSSTRQGMNTEAFF
TGTGCCAGCAGCTCCACAAGACAGGGGATGAACACTGAAGCTTTCTTT
>TRBV5-1|TRBJ2-7|-|-
CASSLPTYEQYF
TGCGCCAGCAGCCTTCCCACCTACGAGCAGTACTTC
>TRBV25-1|TRBJ2-1|-|-
CASREWDGEDEQFF
TGTGCCAGCAGGGAGTGGGACGGTGAGGATGAGCAGTTCTTC
>TRBV7-2|TRBJ2-3|TRBD2|-
CASSLSGGLKTQYF
TGTGCCAGCAGCCTGAGCGGGGGGCTTAAGACGCAGTATTTT
>TRBV18|TRBJ2-7|-|-
CASSPLQKSYEQYF
TGTGCCAGCTCACCCCTACAAAAGTCCTACGAGCAGTACTTC
>TRBV2|TRBJ2-3|-|-
CASSESPSTDTQYF
TGTGCCAGCAGTGAGTCGCCTAGCACAGATACGCAGTATTTT
>TRBV30|TRBJ1-4|-|-
CAWNQGRLLEKLFF
TGTGCCTGGAATCAGGGGCGACTTCTTGAAAAACTGTTTTTT
>TRBV28|TRBJ1-2|-|-
CASSQYGYTF
TGTGCCAGCAGTCAGTATGGCTACACCTTC
>TRBV6-5|TRBJ1-2|-|few
CASVITNGYGYTF
TGTGCCAGTGTAATCACAAACGGATATGGCTACACCTTC
>TRBV6-2/TRBV6-3|TRBJ2-7|-|-
CASSYGRNYEQYF
TGTGCCAGCAGTTACGGCAGAAACTACGAGCAGTACTTC
>TRBV2|TRBJ2-1|TRBD2|-
CASRPASGGNNEQFF
TGTGCCAGCAGGCCAGCTAGCGGGGGAAACAATGAGCAGTTCTTC
>TRBV5-4|TRBJ2-2|-|-
CASSLLGTGELFF
TGTGCCAGCAGCTTGTTGGGGACCGGGGAGCTGTTTTTT
>TRBV19|TRBJ2-3|-|-
CASSIGASTTDTQYF
TGTGCCAGTAGTATAGGGGCTAGCACCACAGATACGCAGTATTTT
>TRBV19|TRBJ2-7|-|-
CASRDSTYEQYF
TGTGCCAGTAGGGATTCCACCTACGAGCAGTACTTC
>TRBV7-2|TRBJ2-1|-|-
CASRRGGGNEQFF
TGTGCCAGCAGAAGAGGAGGCGGCAATGAGCAGTTCTTC
>TRBV3-1/TRBV3-2|TRBJ2-3|TRBD1|-
CASSLQGALNTDTQYF
TGTGCCAGCAGCTTACAGGGGGCACTTAACACAGATACGCAGTATTTT
>TRBV7-9|TRBJ1-2|-|-
CASSFLSEGGGYTF
TGTGCCAGCAGCTTTCTCTCCGAGGGGGGTGGCTACACCTTC
>TRBV5-6|TRBJ2-2|-|-
CASSLYHLNTGELFF
TGTGCCAGCAGCTTGTATCACCTTAACACCGGGGAGCTGTTTTTT
>TRBV11-2|TRBJ1-2|TRBD1|-
CASSPGTAFSNYGYTF
TGTGCCAGCAGCCCGGGGACAGCTTTTTCCAACTATGGCTACACCTTC
>TRBV19|TRBJ1-2|TRBD1|-
CASMFRDREEDGYTF
TGTGCCAGTATGTTCCGGGACAGGGAAGAGGATGGCTACACCTTC
>TRBV29-1|TRBJ1-2|-|few
CSVEDWRQDSGYTF
TGCAGCGTTGAAGATTGGCGACAAGATAGCGGCTACACCTTC
>TRBV6-5|TRBJ1-1|-|-
CAIRQEGVAEAFF
TGTGCCATTCGACAGGAGGGGGTAGCTGAAGCTTTCTTT
>TRBV2|TRBJ2-3|-|-
CASGAGGPRDTQYF
TGTGCCAGCGGGGCCGGGGGGCCTAGGGATACGCAGTATTTT
>TRBV5-1|TRBJ2-2|TRBD2|-
CASMGGGRGTGELFF
TGCGCCAGCATGGGCGGGGGGCGCGGCACCGGGGAGCTGTTTTTT
>TRBV5-1|TRBJ1-3|-|-
CASSLTGSGNTIYF
TGCGCCAGCAGCTTGACAGGGTCGGGAAACACCATATATTTT
>TRBV7-2|TRBJ2-7|-|-
CASSLLSRSEQYF
TGTGCCAGCAGCTTATTGAGCCGAAGCGAGCAGTACTTC
>TRBV2|TRBJ2-1|TRBD1|-
CASKFGTGTNEQFF
TGTGCCAGCAAGTTTGGGACAGGGACTAATGAGCAGTTCTTC
>TRBV7-8|TRBJ1-5|-|-
CASSLRETNQPQHF
TGTGCCAGCAGCTTACGAGAGACTAATCAGCCCCAGCATTTT
>TRBV5-5|TRBJ1-5|-|-
CASSFEPLGNQPQHF
TGTGCCAGCAGCTTTGAACCCCTCGGAAATCAGCCCCAGCATTTT
>TRBV5-5|TRBJ2-6|-|-
CASNPGQKFSGANVLTF
TGTGCCAGCAACCCGGGACAAAAATTCTCTGGGGCCAACGTCCTGACTTTC